One and the same sample provided the 13 T cell receptor beta chains below, sequenced in a study of vaccination effects on CD4 cells after COVID-19. For these TCRs, the target antigens are not known. Antigen-specific CD4+ T cells expanded by the ViraFEST assay with viral peptide pools were then sequenced. The culture ran for 10 days, and then CD4+ T cells were isolated. Participants were vaccinated with two doses of either the BNT162b2 or mRNA-1273 vaccine. Assay: immunoSEQ multiplex PCR; the TCRdb copy retains only in-frame clones and omits some. The sample has tens of thousands of clones; 70% to 85% are singletons. The specimen was CD4+ T cells from PBMCs cultured with HCoV-229E spike peptides, collected after COVID-19 vaccination. These receptors originate from a human donor who received a COVID-19 vaccine.

The V and J genes are TRBV7-2 and TRBJ2-3, with 7 bases aligning to TRBD2. In germline, CDR1 is SGHTA, CDR2 FQGNSA. J gave up 8 bases and V 3 bases, and 8 bases lay outside the gene matches. The CDR3 extends over 14 amino acids. CDR3 region: CASSLGGPSGTQYF. CDR3 nucleotide sequence: TGTGCCAGCAGCTTGGGAGGGCCGTCGGGTACGCAGTATTTT.

V and J are TRBV9 and TRBJ1-2; D perhaps matches TRBD1 (5 bases). The CDR3 runs to 13 residues. V was shortened by 0 bases and J by 2 bases, with 5 bases between the two germline ends. Germline-derived CDR1 and CDR2 are SGDLS and YYNGEE. Here the CDR3 reads CASSVEGNYGYTF. In DNA, the CDR3 is TGTGCCAGCAGCGTAGAGGGGAACTATGGCTACACCTTC. The variable domain in full, completed from reference TRBV9 and TRBJ1-2, reads DSGVTQTPKHLITATGQRVTLRCSPRSGDLSVYWYQQSLDQGLQFLIQYYNGEERAKGNILERFSAQQFPDLHSELNLSSLELGDSALYFCASSVEGNYGYTFGSGTRLTVV.

This clone was seen a single time. The rearrangement uses TRBV19 and TRBJ2-5; 12 nucleotides line up with TRBD1. Germline lookup yields CDR1 LNHDA and CDR2 SQIVND (reference sequence). Germline trimming cut 8 bases from V and 5 bases from J; bases unmatched to any gene: 6. The CDR3 length is 14 residues. The CDR3 sequence: CASRDRGRKETQYF. CDR3 nucleotide sequence: TGTGCCAGTCGGGACAGGGGGCGGAAGGAGACCCAGTACTTC.

The V call is TRBV10-1, the J call TRBJ2-1; 8 bases agree with TRBD2. In germline, CDR1 is WNHNN, CDR2 SYGVQD (reference sequence). Trimming took 2 bases from V and 6 from J; bases not matched to a gene: 9. This CDR3 comprises 16 residues. The CDR3 is CASSEVLIGGANEQFF. The CDR3 DNA reads TGCGCCAGCAGTGAGGTTTTGATCGGGGGGGCCAATGAGCAGTTCTTC.

V gene TRBV24-1 combines with J gene TRBJ2-2; perhaps TRBD2 as D (6 bases). The CDR3 loop spans 16 amino acids. The germline V and J ends were trimmed by 1 base and 2 bases, with 10 bases remaining between them. Germline values: CDR1 KGHDR, CDR2 SFDVKD. The CDR3 is CATSDLGGKNTGELFF. CDR3 coding DNA: TGTGCCACCAGTGATTTAGGCGGGAAAAACACCGGGGAGCTGTTTTTT.

The chain carries TRBV15 and TRBJ2-1, with 7 bases identical to TRBD2. Germline V gene data show CDR1 as LNHNV and CDR2 as YYDKDF (reference sequence). The V gene end was trimmed by 0 bases and the J gene end by 0 bases; junction bases not matched to a gene: 2. The CDR3 has 16 amino acids. The chain's CDR3 is CATSRDRTSSYNEQFF. In nucleotides, the CDR3 is TGTGCCACCAGCAGAGATCGGACTAGCTCCTACAATGAGCAGTTCTTC. Full variable domain (missing parts from reference TRBV15 and TRBJ2-1): DAMVIQNPRYQVTQFGKPVTLSCSQTLNHNVMYWYQQKSSQAPKLLFHYYDKDFNNEADTPDNFQSRRPNTSFCFLDIRSPGLGDTAMYLCATSRDRTSSYNEQFFGPGTRLTVL.

The count of this clone is one. V gene TRBV7-2 combines with J gene TRBJ2-3, with D possibly matching TRBD1 (6 bases). V gave up 2 bases and J gave up 3 bases, with 12 bases separating them. The CDR3 has 15 residues. In germline, CDR1 is SGHTA, CDR2 FQGNSA. The CDR3 here is CASSLITGLTDTQYF. The CDR3 nucleotides are TGTGCCAGCAGCTTAATTACAGGGTTGACAGATACGCAGTATTTT.

This clone was seen a few times. This chain connects TRBV5-1 to TRBJ1-4; D unclear. Trimming took 4 bases from V and 10 from J, leaving 20 bases between them. CDR1 is SGHRS and CDR2 is YFSETQ in the germline V gene. This CDR3 contains 15 residues. The CDR3 protein is CASSPGPADLRKLFF. In nucleotides, the CDR3 is TGCGCCAGCAGCCCTGGTCCTGCGGACTTAAGAAAACTGTTTTTT.

The chain recombines TRBV28 with TRBJ1-1, with a possible D match to TRBD1 (6 bases). The CDR3 spans 14 residues. Germline values: CDR1 MDHEN, CDR2 SYDVKM. Trimming left V 5 bases short and J 1 base short, with 11 bases between. The CDR3 spells CASSKGGANTEAFF. Written as DNA, the CDR3 is TGTGCCAGCAGTAAGGGGGGGGCGAACACTGAAGCTTTCTTT.

The chain carries TRBV7-8 and TRBJ1-2; 9 bases match TRBD1. Unmatched junction bases numbered 8, after V lost 5 bases and J lost 1 base. Germline V CDR1 and CDR2: SGHVS, FQNEAQ. This CDR3 is built from 16 residues. CDR3 protein: CASSPQGANYNYGYTF. CDR3 in DNA: TGTGCCAGCAGCCCACAGGGGGCAAACTATAACTATGGCTACACCTTC.

CDR3 sequence: CSVRGGNTEAFF. In DNA form, the CDR3 reads TGCAGCGTGAGGGGAGGGAACACTGAAGCTTTCTTT. The chain combines TRBV29-1 with TRBJ1-1; D is perhaps TRBD1 (5 bases). There are 12 residues in the CDR3. Germline CDR1 SQVTM, CDR2 ANQGSEA. Trimming left V 6 bases short and J 1 base short, with 9 bases between.

The chain employs TRBV6-5 and TRBJ2-5, with a tentative D call TRBD1 (6 bases). The length of the CDR3 is 13 residues. The ends were cut back, 7 bases at V and 3 bases at J, with 12 bases in the middle. Germline V gene sequence: CDR1 MNHEY, CDR2 SVGAGI. The CDR3 DNA reads TGTGCCAGCACCCCCCCAGGGGAAGAGACCCAGTACTTC. Protein: CASTPPGEETQYF.

In nucleotides, the CDR3 is TGTGCCAGCAGCAAATGGCGAGTCACCGAGCAGTACGTC. This encodes CASSKWRVTEQYV. The rearrangement joins TRBV21-1 to TRBJ2-7. TRBV21-1 is a documented pseudogene. This CDR3 contains 13 residues.